A single sample is the source of the 18 T cell receptor beta chains below, sequenced in a study of CD8 T cells in ankylosing spondylitis. From the 5' RACE reads, TCRdb called clonotypes with MiXCR, one entry per CDR3 protein. The sample has 39,000 or so distinct CDR3 sequences, approximately 10% seen once. The sample comprised blood, either unsorted or a sorted T cell fraction (not recorded which). The receptors were gathered from a male donor with ankylosing spondylitis or in good health (not recorded which).

This clonotype was detected many times. The rearrangement links TRBV19 to TRBJ2-7; TRBD2 agrees at 11 bases. Looked up from germline, CDR1 is LNHDA and CDR2 is SQIVND (reference sequence). The CDR3 runs to 16 residues. The V segment lost 4 bases and the J segment 3 bases; nucleotides outside the gene matches: 8. The CDR3 is CASSRSSGTSGYEQYF. The CDR3 region has the DNA TGTGCCAGTAGTAGGTCCTCCGGGACTAGCGGCTACGAGCAGTACTTC.

The chain recombines TRBV20-1 with TRBJ1-4, with D perhaps TRBD1 (5 bases). The germline CDR1 and CDR2 sequences are DFQATT and SNEGSKA (reference sequence). The V end lost 5 bases, the J end lost 7 bases, and 14 bases lay between the germline ends. CDR3 size: 13 residues. CDR3 bases: TGCAGTGCTCCCCGGGACGGGGGTGAAAAACTGTTTTTT. Translating gives CSAPRDGGEKLFF.

In its sample, this clonotype was seen a few times. The chain recombines TRBV19 with TRBJ2-7, with TRBD2 matching over 13 bases. CDR3 size: 13 residues. Germline-derived CDR1 and CDR2 are LNHDA and SQIVND (reference sequence). V shed 10 bases, J shed 5 bases, and the junction held 5 bases outside the gene matches. CDR3 loop: CATRTSGSHEQYF. CDR3 bases: TGTGCCACCAGGACTAGCGGGAGCCACGAGCAGTACTTC.

There are many counts of this clonotype. The V call is TRBV27, the J call TRBJ2-2; D is unresolved. Trimming took 5 bases from V and 4 from J, leaving 11 bases between them. CDR1 and CDR2 (germline): MNHEY, SMNVEV (reference sequence). The CDR3 extends over 14 amino acids. CDR3 DNA sequence: TGTGCCAGCAGTGACCGCTGGGGCACCGGGGAGCTGTTTTTT. This sequence encodes CASSDRWGTGELFF.

The V gene is TRBV18, the J gene TRBJ2-1, with D unresolved. Trimming cost V 4 bases and J 6 bases, with 13 bases left between them. This CDR3 spans 14 amino acids. Germline CDR1 reads KGHSH; CDR2 reads LQKENI. The CDR3 nucleotides are TGTGCCAGCTCACGGTCCGCCCTAACCAATGAGCAGTTCTTC. This sequence encodes CASSRSALTNEQFF.

This clonotype was counted many times. The chain combines TRBV2 with TRBJ2-7; 11 nucleotides match TRBD2. The CDR3 has 14 amino acids. Looked up from germline, CDR1 is SNHLY and CDR2 is FYNNEI. V shed 6 bases and J 2 bases; nucleotides not matched to a gene: 3. The DNA of the CDR3 is TGTGCCAGCAGGACTAGCGGGACTCCCTACGAGCAGTACTTC. This codes for CASRTSGTPYEQYF.

This clonotype is a singleton in its sample. The genes are TRBV20-1 and TRBJ2-7, with no clear D. Trimming removed 0 bases at V and 3 bases at J, with 9 bases between. This CDR3 region has 13 residues. The germline V gene encodes CDR1 DFQATT and CDR2 SNEGSKA (reference sequence). The CDR3 loop reads CSARETTYYEQYF. CDR3 nucleotides: TGCAGTGCTAGAGAGACAACTTACTACGAGCAGTACTTC.

The rearrangement links TRBV6-1 to TRBJ1-1; maybe TRBD1 (5 bases). The CDR3 is 16 residues long. V was cut by 6 bases and J by 4 bases, with 21 bases left in between. Germline V CDR1 and CDR2: MNHNS, SASEGT. The CDR3 region has the DNA TGTGCCAGCAGCGATCCGGGACGGGGAGGGTCCACTGAAGCTTTCTTT. Amino acids: CASSDPGRGGSTEAFF.

The table lists this clonotype with a few counts. J is TRBJ2-5 and V is TRBV12-3 or TRBV12-4; TRBD1 matches at 8 bases. Germline trimming cut 6 bases from V and 5 bases from J; bases unmatched to any gene: 11. This CDR3 has 15 amino acids. The CDR3 DNA is TGTGCCAGCAGCAGGACAGGGAAGAGTCGGGAGACCCAGTACTTC. It is translated as CASSRTGKSRETQYF.

This clonotype appeared a few times. The chain joins TRBV9 to TRBJ2-1, with 7 bases fitting TRBD2. V gave up 3 bases and J gave up 6 bases; unmatched junction bases: 12. This CDR3 has 16 residues. The germline gives CDR1 SGDLS, CDR2 YYNGEE. CDR3 protein: CASSASSGTTSNEQFF. The CDR3 nucleotides are TGTGCCAGCAGCGCATCTAGCGGAACTACCTCCAATGAGCAGTTCTTC.

This clonotype was detected a few times. The CDR3 nucleotides read TGTGCCTGGAGGGTCCGGGAGACAACCTACGAGCAGTACTTC. It encodes CAWRVRETTYEQYF. This chain connects TRBV30 to TRBJ2-7, with D perhaps TRBD2 (6 bases). With 3 bases removed from V and 2 bases from J, the gap between germline ends came to 14 bases. The CDR3 spans 14 residues. From germline, CDR1 is GTSNPN and CDR2 SVGIG (reference sequence).

This clonotype has ten or more counts. V usage is TRBV29-1 and J usage is TRBJ2-3; 12 nucleotides match TRBD2. V trimming: 5 bases; J trimming: 4 bases; junction bases outside the gene matches: 1. The CDR3 extends over 13 amino acids. The germline V gene encodes CDR1 SQVTM and CDR2 ANQGSEA. The CDR3, as DNA: TGCAGCGTTAGACTAGCGGGAGCAGATACGCAGTATTTT. Its translation: CSVRLAGADTQYF.

In this sample, this clonotype turned up many times. The chain combines TRBV5-1 with TRBJ2-1; D is unresolved. Germline V gene lookup returns CDR1 SGHRS and CDR2 YFSETQ. With 4 bases removed from V and 0 bases from J, the gap between germline ends came to 8 bases. The CDR3 covers 14 residues. The CDR3 DNA follows: TGCGCCAGCAGCGGCTCGAGCTCCTACAATGAGCAGTTCTTC. It encodes CASSGSSSYNEQFF.

This clonotype was detected many times. V usage is TRBV4-2 and J usage is TRBJ2-6; D is perhaps TRBD1 (6 bases). Trimming cost V 1 base and J 0 bases, with 13 bases left between them. The V gene's germline CDR1 is LGHNA and CDR2 YNFKEQ. This CDR3 contains 18 residues. The CDR3 loop reads CASSQVGQSGSGANVLTF. The CDR3 coding sequence is TGTGCCAGCAGCCAAGTCGGACAGTCTGGCTCTGGGGCCAACGTCCTGACTTTC.

This clonotype was found many times. The chain employs TRBV5-1 and TRBJ1-1; D might be TRBD1 (6 bases). Germline lookup yields CDR1 SGHRS and CDR2 YFSETQ. Trimming took 4 bases from V and 1 from J, leaving 11 bases between them. This CDR3 spans 14 amino acids. This CDR3 reads CASSQEGQNTEAFF. CDR3 sequence (DNA): TGCGCCAGCAGCCAAGAGGGACAGAACACTGAAGCTTTCTTT.

This clonotype was detected ten times or more. The chain has TRBV7-3 and TRBJ2-1; 7 bases are shared with TRBD2. This CDR3 has 16 amino acids. V trimming: 5 bases; J trimming: 4 bases; junction bases outside the gene matches: 11. Looked up from germline, CDR1 is SGHTA and CDR2 is FQGTGA. CDR3 sequence reads: CASSPPGLAAYNEQFF. The CDR3 DNA sequence: TGTGCCAGCAGCCCGCCCGGGCTAGCGGCATACAATGAGCAGTTCTTC.

This clonotype was seen ten or more times. The rearrangement uses TRBV20-1 and TRBJ1-1; 9 bases fit TRBD1. This CDR3 contains 15 residues. The J segment lost 5 bases and the V segment lost 3 bases, leaving 10 bases of the junction unmatched. Germline-derived CDR1 and CDR2 are DFQATT and SNEGSKA (reference sequence). In DNA form, the CDR3 reads TGCAGTGCTAGCCACCCGGGACAGGGAGGTACTGAAGCTTTCTTT. Translation gives CSASHPGQGGTEAFF.

This clonotype rates as medium-sized. The CDR3 DNA follows: TGTGCCAGCAGTACTAGTACTGGGGCCAACGTCCTGACTTTC. Amino acid sequence: CASSTSTGANVLTF. The genes are TRBV2 and TRBJ2-6, with D perhaps matching TRBD2 (5 bases). This CDR3 is built from 14 residues. The germline CDR1 and CDR2 sequences are SNHLY and FYNNEI. Trimming stripped 5 bases from V and 2 bases from J, with 7 bases between. The full variable domain, its missing parts supplied by reference TRBV2 and TRBJ2-6, is EPEVTQTPSHQVTQMGQEVILRCVPISNHLYFYWYRQILGQKVEFLVSFYNNEISEKSEIFDDQFSVERPDGSNFTLKIRSTKLEDSAMYFCASSTSTGANVLTFGAGSRLTVL.